The 14 T cell receptor beta chains below come from one sample, sequenced in a study of T cells in Graves' hyperthyroidism and ophthalmopathy. TCR beta CDR3 sequences were amplified from RNA transcripts. The HTBI set primed first-round TCR CDR3 RT-PCR. TCRdb reanalysed the multiplex PCR reads using MiXCR and keeps one entry per CDR3 protein. The repertoire holds under 300,000 distinct CDR3 sequences, with about 20% as singletons. The sequencing input was blood. Receptors originate from a man younger than 45 with Graves' ophthalmopathy.

This clonotype has ten or more counts. The chain is built from TRBV9 and TRBJ2-7; D call uncertain. Germline V lookup: CDR1 SGDLS, CDR2 YYNGEE. The germline V and J ends were trimmed by 2 bases and 2 bases, with 11 bases remaining between them. This CDR3 contains 14 residues. Here the CDR3 DNA reads TGTGCCAGCAGCGTGGGCGGTTTTCCCTACGAGCAGTACTTC. Translation gives CASSVGGFPYEQYF.

This clonotype appeared a few times. This chain connects TRBV11-2 to TRBJ2-3; 10 bases match TRBD2. The CDR3 runs 18 residues. V shed 3 bases and J 5 bases; nucleotides not matched to a gene: 14. The germline gives CDR1 SGHAT, CDR2 FQNNGV. Written as DNA, the CDR3 is TGTGCCAGCAGCTTTGGACTGTGGAGCGGGAGGGCCGAAGATACGCAGTATTTT. Its translation: CASSFGLWSGRAEDTQYF. The variable domain in full, completed from reference TRBV11-2 and TRBJ2-3, reads EAGVAQSPRYKIIEKRQSVAFWCNPISGHATLYWYQQILGQGPKLLIQFQNNGVVDDSQLPKDRFSAERLKGVDSTLKIQPAKLEDSAVYLCASSFGLWSGRAEDTQYFGPGTRLTVL.

This clonotype appeared many times. This rearrangement joins TRBV3-1 to TRBJ2-7, with 13 bases lining up with TRBD2. Trimming cost V 5 bases and J 5 bases; bases outside gene matches: 9. CDR3 length: 16 amino acids. The germline gives CDR1 LGHDT, CDR2 YNNKEL (reference sequence). The chain's CDR3 is CASSTRTSGSVHEQYF. DNA for the CDR3: TGTGCCAGCAGCACCCGGACTAGCGGGAGCGTCCACGAGCAGTACTTC.

This clonotype was counted between two and nine times. The genes are TRBV20-1 and TRBJ2-7; 11 bases line up with TRBD2. Trimming removed 5 bases from V and 4 bases from J; junction bases left unmatched: 10. CDR1 is DFQATT and CDR2 is SNEGSKA in the germline V gene (reference sequence). The CDR3 loop spans 15 amino acids. CDR3 protein: CSALDPTSGSYEQYF. The CDR3 nucleotides read TGCAGTGCTTTAGACCCCACTAGCGGGAGTTACGAGCAGTACTTC.

V and J are TRBV18 and TRBJ2-2; no reliable D call. The CDR3 is 13 amino acids. In germline, CDR1 is KGHSH, CDR2 LQKENI. V lost 2 bases to trimming and J lost 8 bases, with 9 bases between them. The CDR3 DNA is TGTGCCAGCTCACCAGGGATGGAAGGGGAGCTGTTTTTT. Protein: CASSPGMEGELFF.

The genes are TRBV7-8 and TRBJ2-3; D perhaps matches TRBD2 (5 bases). This CDR3 has 17 residues. Trimming left V 0 bases short and J 2 bases short, with 15 bases between. In germline, CDR1 is SGHVS, CDR2 FQNEAQ. The CDR3 bases are TGTGCCAGCAGCTTAGCAAGTTCAAGCGGAGCCACAGATACGCAGTATTTT. Protein product: CASSLASSSGATDTQYF.

The chain recombines TRBV2 with TRBJ2-1; D unclear. Per germline, CDR1 SNHLY and CDR2 FYNNEI. Trimming left V 7 bases short and J 7 bases short, with 14 bases between. This CDR3 has 13 residues. This chain's CDR3 is CASKESVMNEQFF. The CDR3 nucleotides read TGTGCCAGCAAGGAGTCTGTAATGAATGAGCAGTTCTTC.

This clonotype was found many times. The V gene is TRBV18, the J gene TRBJ1-1; unclear D gene. CDR1 is KGHSH and CDR2 is LQKENI in the germline V gene. V lost 3 bases and J 0 bases, leaving 8 bases between the germline ends. CDR3 length: 14 residues. This CDR3 reads CASSPSDMNTEAFF. For the CDR3, the DNA is TGTGCCAGCTCACCTTCGGATATGAACACTGAAGCTTTCTTT.

In its sample, this clonotype was seen many times. The chain uses TRBV29-1 and TRBJ1-2; D possibly corresponds to TRBD1 (6 bases). V was clipped by 7 bases and J by 4 bases, with 13 bases between them. The CDR3 runs 12 residues. Germline V gene lookup returns CDR1 SQVTM and CDR2 ANQGSEA. The CDR3, as DNA: TGCAGCGCGAACCAGGGGCTCTATGGCTACACCTTC. Protein sequence: CSANQGLYGYTF.

This clonotype occurred a few times. The CDR3 reads CASSFRPSNTEAFF. Written as DNA, the CDR3 is TGTGCCAGCAGTTTCCGGCCATCGAACACTGAAGCTTTCTTT. The gene calls are TRBV27 and TRBJ1-1; D is unclear. There are 14 residues in the CDR3. The germline CDR1 and CDR2 sequences are MNHEY and SMNVEV (reference sequence). V gave up 3 bases and J gave up 1 base, with 9 bases separating them.

The V call is TRBV5-1, the J call TRBJ2-7; TRBD1 matches at 9 bases. After removal of 0 bases from V and 7 bases from J, the junction contained 5 bases not matched to a gene. Germline V gives CDR1 SGHRS, CDR2 YFSETQ. The CDR3 totals 14 residues. The CDR3 nucleotides read TGCGCCAGCAGCTTGGACAGGGGGCTTGGAGAGCAGTACTTC. Translated, it gives CASSLDRGLGEQYF.

The chain couples TRBV9 to TRBJ2-5; TRBD2 is a possible D gene (5 bases). The CDR3 consists of 14 residues. Trimming left V 0 bases short and J 1 base short, with 7 bases between. The germline CDR1 and CDR2 sequences are SGDLS and YYNGEE. CDR3 in amino acids: CASSVGSGQETQYF. DNA of the CDR3: TGTGCCAGCAGCGTAGGAAGCGGCCAAGAGACCCAGTACTTC. Full variable domain (remainder filled in from reference TRBV9 and TRBJ2-5): DSGVTQTPKHLITATGQRVTLRCSPRSGDLSVYWYQQSLDQGLQFLIQYYNGEERAKGNILERFSAQQFPDLHSELNLSSLELGDSALYFCASSVGSGQETQYFGPGTRLLVL.

The CDR3 DNA is TGCAGCGTTGAACTGACAGGGTCGAACACTGAAGCTTTCTTT. Residues: CSVELTGSNTEAFF. The chain links TRBV29-1 to TRBJ1-1, with 7 bases identical to TRBD1. V lost 2 bases and J lost 1; bases outside the gene matches: 4. CDR3 length equals 14 residues. From germline, CDR1 is SQVTM and CDR2 ANQGSEA.

The chain couples TRBV5-6 to TRBJ2-6; D possibly corresponds to TRBD2 (6 bases). The CDR3 length is 15 residues. Germline V lookup: CDR1 SGHDT, CDR2 YYEEEE. V was clipped by 6 bases and J by 3 bases, with 13 bases between them. The CDR3 bases are TGTGCCAGCACCCGGGGGTTCGTTGGGGCCAACGTCCTGACTTTC. Its protein is CASTRGFVGANVLTF.